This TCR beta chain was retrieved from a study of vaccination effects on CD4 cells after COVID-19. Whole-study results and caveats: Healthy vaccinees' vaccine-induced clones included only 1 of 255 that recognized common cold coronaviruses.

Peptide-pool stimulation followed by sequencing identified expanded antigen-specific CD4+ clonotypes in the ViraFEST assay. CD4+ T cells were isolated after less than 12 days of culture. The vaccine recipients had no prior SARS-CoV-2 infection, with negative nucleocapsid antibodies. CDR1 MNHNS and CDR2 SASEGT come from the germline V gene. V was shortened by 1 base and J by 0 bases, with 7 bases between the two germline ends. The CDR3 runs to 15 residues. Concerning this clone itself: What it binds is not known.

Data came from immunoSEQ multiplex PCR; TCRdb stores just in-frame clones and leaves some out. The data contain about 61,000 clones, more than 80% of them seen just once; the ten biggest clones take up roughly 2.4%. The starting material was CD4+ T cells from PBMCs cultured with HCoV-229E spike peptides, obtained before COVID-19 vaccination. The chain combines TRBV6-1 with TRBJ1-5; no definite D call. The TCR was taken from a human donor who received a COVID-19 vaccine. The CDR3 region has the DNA TGTGCCAGCAGTGAAGAGATGACTAGCAATCAGCCCCAGCATTTT. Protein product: CASSEEMTSNQPQHF.